This entry lists 11 T cell receptor beta chains sequenced from one sample in a study of blood T cell repertoires in COVID-19. TCRdb keeps only in-frame clones here, not all; method: immunoSEQ multiplex PCR. Here the sample spans a few hundred thousand clones, approximately 86% being singletons. Material: peripheral blood. The source is a woman aged 80 or over with acute or convalescent COVID-19.

The chain combines TRBV29-1 with TRBJ2-7; 9 bases are a match to TRBD2. Germline CDR1 is SQVTM and CDR2 is ANQGSEA. V gave up 7 bases and J gave up 3 bases; unmatched junction bases: 10. The CDR3 length is 14 residues. The CDR3 here is CSASSGDRGYEQYF. The CDR3 DNA sequence: TGCAGCGCCTCTAGCGGGGACAGAGGCTACGAGCAGTACTTC.

This chain connects TRBV6-5 to TRBJ2-7, with D perhaps matching TRBD1 (6 bases). The germline V and J ends were trimmed by 0 bases and 6 bases, with 9 bases remaining between them. The CDR3 is 13 amino acids. CDR1 and CDR2 (germline): MNHEY, SVGAGI. The CDR3 loop is CASSYSTGLEQYF. Written as DNA, the CDR3 is TGTGCCAGCAGTTACTCGACAGGACTCGAGCAGTACTTC.

The chain uses TRBV11-3 and TRBJ1-1; D unclear. Germline V lookup: CDR1 SGHNT, CDR2 YENEEA. The CDR3 runs 13 residues. V lost 5 bases, J lost 6 bases, and 13 bases lay in between. CDR3 sequence reads: CASSREQFAEAFF. The CDR3 bases are TGTGCCAGCAGCCGGGAGCAGTTTGCTGAAGCTTTCTTT.

V is TRBV2 and J is TRBJ2-5; TRBD2 matches 9 bases. The germline V gene has CDR1 SNHLY and CDR2 FYNNEI. This CDR3 is 14 amino acids long. The junction had 13 bases not matched to a gene; V was cut back by 6 bases and J by 11 bases. This chain's CDR3 is CASSLIDAGGRQYF. The CDR3 nucleotides are TGTGCCAGCAGCCTCATTGATGCGGGGGGGCGGCAGTACTTC.

V is TRBV6-5 and J is TRBJ1-4, with D perhaps matching TRBD1 (6 bases). CDR3 length: 15 amino acids. V lost 8 bases and J 0 bases, leaving 13 bases between the germline ends. CDR1 and CDR2 (germline): MNHEY, SVGAGI. CDR3 sequence: CASQRGTTTNEKLFF. CDR3 DNA sequence: TGTGCCAGCCAAAGAGGGACAACAACTAATGAAAAACTGTTTTTT.

The rearrangement joins TRBV28 to TRBJ1-5, with D perhaps TRBD1 (6 bases). V lost 7 bases and J 6 bases, leaving 19 bases between the germline ends. Germline V gene sequence: CDR1 MDHEN, CDR2 SYDVKM. The CDR3 is 15 amino acids. The CDR3: CASTFMDSPPQPQHF. CDR3 DNA: TGTGCCAGCACCTTCATGGACAGTCCGCCTCAGCCCCAGCATTTT.

The chain couples TRBV30 to TRBJ2-7; 9 positions match TRBD1. Germline CDR1 is GTSNPN and CDR2 is SVGIG (reference sequence). With 2 bases clipped from V and 6 bases from J, the junction kept 8 bases outside the gene matches. This CDR3 region has 14 residues. CDR3 in DNA: TGTGCCTGGAGTCGGGACAGGGAGCTCGTCGAGCAGTACTTC. Translation: CAWSRDRELVEQYF.

The gene calls are TRBV18 and TRBJ2-1, with D uncertain. The V gene's germline CDR1 is KGHSH and CDR2 LQKENI. The CDR3 sequence is 15 residues long. V was shortened by 1 base and J by 2 bases, with 9 bases between the two germline ends. The CDR3 reads CASSPLGPPYNEQFF. In nucleotides, the CDR3 is TGTGCCAGCTCACCACTTGGGCCCCCCTACAATGAGCAGTTCTTC.

The chain couples TRBV28 to TRBJ1-2; TRBD1 might be the D (5 bases). The germline gives CDR1 MDHEN, CDR2 SYDVKM. V lost 6 bases and J lost 3, with 11 bases in between. This CDR3 has 13 amino acids. CDR3 nucleotides: TGTGCCAGCAGCCTCGGGGGGGACTATGGCTACACCTTC. Its translation is CASSLGGDYGYTF.

The chain combines TRBV5-1 with TRBJ1-1; 9 bases line up with TRBD1. Germline CDR1 reads SGHRS; CDR2 reads YFSETQ. This CDR3 is 16 amino acids long. Trimming cost V 0 bases and J 3 bases; bases outside gene matches: 6. CDR3 amino acids: CASSLDRQGVDTEAFF. CDR3 sequence (DNA): TGCGCCAGCAGCTTGGACCGACAGGGGGTTGACACTGAAGCTTTCTTT. The whole variable domain, remainder taken from reference TRBV5-1 and TRBJ1-1, is KAGVTQTPRYLIKTRGQQVTLSCSPISGHRSVSWYQQTPGQGLQFLFEYFSETQRNKGNFPGRFSGRQFSNSRSEMNVSTLELGDSALYLCASSLDRQGVDTEAFFGQGTRLTVV.

This clone was detected only once. V gene TRBV5-1 combines with J gene TRBJ1-2, with TRBD1 matching over 11 bases. The CDR3 extends over 16 amino acids. V trimming: 4 bases; J trimming: 4 bases; junction bases outside the gene matches: 9. From germline, CDR1 is SGHRS and CDR2 YFSETQ. The CDR3 DNA sequence: TGCGCCAGCAGCCCTGTTGGGACAGGGGGTGGCTATGGCTACACCTTC. It specifies CASSPVGTGGGYGYTF.